This T cell receptor beta chain is from a study of T-cell reconstitution after alpha-beta-depleted transplantation in children. The V gene's germline CDR1 is KGHDR and CDR2 SFDVKD. V lost 4 bases to trimming and J lost 9 bases, with 12 bases between them. The CDR3 extends over 13 amino acids. Preparation of the TCRbeta library used unique molecular identifiers. Via MiXCR, TCRdb re-called the PCR reads, giving one row per CDR3 protein. The data contain 200,000 or so distinct CDR3 sequences, roughly 6.5% of them singletons. This clonotype was observed a handful of times. The chain joins TRBV24-1 to TRBJ2-1, with D perhaps matching TRBD1 or TRBD2 (5 bases each). This receptor was taken from a girl in the first two years of life with combined immunodeficiency, due to receive a stem cell transplant. Sequences were derived from PBMCs, sampled before TCRalphabeta/CD19-depleted stem cell transplant. The CDR3 loop is CATSESGRTEQFF. The CDR3 DNA is TGTGCCACCAGTGAGTCAGGGAGAACTGAGCAGTTCTTC.